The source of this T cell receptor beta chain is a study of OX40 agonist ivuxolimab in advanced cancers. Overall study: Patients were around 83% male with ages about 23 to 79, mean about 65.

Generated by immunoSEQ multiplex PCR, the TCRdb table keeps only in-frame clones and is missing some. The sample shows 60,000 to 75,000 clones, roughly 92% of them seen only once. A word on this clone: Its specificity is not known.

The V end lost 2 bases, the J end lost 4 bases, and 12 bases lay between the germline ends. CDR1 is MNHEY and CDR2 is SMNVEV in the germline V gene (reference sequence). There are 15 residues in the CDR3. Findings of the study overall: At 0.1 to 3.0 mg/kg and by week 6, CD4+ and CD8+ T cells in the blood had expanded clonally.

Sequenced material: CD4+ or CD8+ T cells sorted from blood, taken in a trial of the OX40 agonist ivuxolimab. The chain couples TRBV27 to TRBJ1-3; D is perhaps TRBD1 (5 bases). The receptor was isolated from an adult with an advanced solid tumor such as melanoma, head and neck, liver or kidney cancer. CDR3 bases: TGTGCCAGCAGTTTAGGGGCAGCCAGCGGAAACACCATATATTTT. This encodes CASSLGAASGNTIYF.